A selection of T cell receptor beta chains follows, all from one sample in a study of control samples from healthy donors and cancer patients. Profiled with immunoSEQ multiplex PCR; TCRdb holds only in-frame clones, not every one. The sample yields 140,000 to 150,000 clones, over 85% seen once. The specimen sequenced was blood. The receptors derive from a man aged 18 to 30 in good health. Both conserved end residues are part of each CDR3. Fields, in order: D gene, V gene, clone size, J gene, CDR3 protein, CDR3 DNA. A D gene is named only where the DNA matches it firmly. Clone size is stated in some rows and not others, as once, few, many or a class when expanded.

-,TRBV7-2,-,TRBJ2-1,CASSSLGESYNEQFF,TGTGCCAGCAGTAGTCTAGGGGAGAGCTACAATGAGCAGTTCTTC
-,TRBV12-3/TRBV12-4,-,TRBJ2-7,CASSPQGSEQYF,TGTGCCAGCAGTCCTCAGGGGTCCGAGCAGTACTTC
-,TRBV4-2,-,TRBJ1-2,CASSQDPGRYGYTF,TGTGCCAGCAGCCAAGATCCAGGGAGGTATGGCTACACCTTC
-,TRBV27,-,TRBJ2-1,CASSLSVFGHNEQFF,TGTGCCAGCAGTTTATCAGTCTTTGGGCACAATGAGCAGTTCTTC
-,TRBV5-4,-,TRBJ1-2,CASSPGRGGGILYGYTF,TGTGCCAGCAGCCCCGGCCGTGGAGGAGGGATCCTCTATGGCTACACCTTC
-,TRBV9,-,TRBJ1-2,CASSPQWGTGGYTF,TGTGCCAGCAGCCCCCAGTGGGGGACCGGCGGCTACACCTTC
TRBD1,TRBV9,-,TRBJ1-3,CASSAQDRVGGNTIYF,TGTGCCAGTAGCGCCCAAGACAGGGTTGGTGGAAACACCATATATTTT
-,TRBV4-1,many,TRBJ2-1,CASSQETYFNEQFF,TGCGCCAGCAGCCAAGAGACATATTTCAATGAGCAGTTCTTC
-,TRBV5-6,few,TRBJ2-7,CASSPLGRGQYF,TGTGCCAGCTCCCCACTAGGGCGAGGGCAGTACTTC
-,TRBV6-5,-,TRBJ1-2,CASSSLNVNYGYTF,TGTGCCAGCAGTTCCCTCAATGTTAACTATGGCTACACCTTC
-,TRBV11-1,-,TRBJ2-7,CASSLTPNPRYYEQYF,TGTGCCAGCAGCTTAACGCCGAACCCTCGATATTACGAGCAGTACTTC
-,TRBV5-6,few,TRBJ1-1,CASSRSWNTEAFF,TGTGCCAGCAGCAGAAGTTGGAACACTGAAGCTTTCTTT
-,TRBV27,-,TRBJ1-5,CASAPQRNQPQHF,TGTGCCAGCGCACCTCAGCGAAATCAGCCCCAGCATTTT
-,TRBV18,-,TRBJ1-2,CASSPSERGGLSGYGYTF,TGTGCCAGCTCACCATCCGAGAGAGGTGGCTTATCTGGCTATGGCTACACCTTC
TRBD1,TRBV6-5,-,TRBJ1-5,CASSYSGTGNQPQHF,TGTGCCAGCAGTTACTCCGGGACAGGTAATCAGCCCCAGCATTTT
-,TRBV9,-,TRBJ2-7,CASSVGGGTFTYEQYF,TGTGCCAGCAGCGTAGGGGGTGGAACGTTTACCTACGAGCAGTACTTC
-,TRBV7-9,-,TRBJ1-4,CASSLMAEHEKLFF,TGTGCCAGCAGCTTAATGGCCGAACATGAAAAACTGTTTTTT
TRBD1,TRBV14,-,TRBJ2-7,CASAKSGGYEQYF,TGTGCCAGCGCCAAATCAGGGGGTTACGAGCAGTACTTC
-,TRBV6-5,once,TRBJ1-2,CASSQLDGGRRGYTF,TGTGCCAGCAGTCAACTGGACGGAGGACGTCGGGGCTACACCTTC
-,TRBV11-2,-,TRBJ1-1,CASSSTSNTEAFF,TGTGCCAGCAGCTCCACTAGCAACACTGAAGCTTTCTTT
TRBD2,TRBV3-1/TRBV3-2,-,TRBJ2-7,CASSQGASGSKNEQYF,TGTGCCAGCAGCCAAGGTGCTAGCGGATCTAAGAACGAGCAGTACTTC
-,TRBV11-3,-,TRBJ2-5,CASSLGGKETQYF,TGTGCCAGCAGCTTAGGGGGAAAAGAGACCCAGTACTTC
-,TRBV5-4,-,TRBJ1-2,CASSLFGREDYGYTF,TGTGCCAGCAGCTTGTTTGGCAGGGAGGACTATGGCTACACCTTC
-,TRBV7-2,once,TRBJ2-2,CASSYRDAATGELFF,TGTGCCAGCAGCTACCGGGACGCCGCCACCGGGGAGCTGTTTTTT
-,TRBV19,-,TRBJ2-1,CASYDSGGGDEQFF,TGTGCCAGTTACGACTCTGGGGGGGGCGATGAGCAGTTCTTC
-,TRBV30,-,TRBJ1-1,CAWARDVIRTEAFF,TGTGCCTGGGCCCGTGACGTGATTCGGACTGAAGCTTTCTTT
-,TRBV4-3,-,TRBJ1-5,CASSQDLRQKRQPQHF,TGCGCCAGCAGCCAAGATCTTCGACAGAAGAGGCAGCCCCAGCATTTT
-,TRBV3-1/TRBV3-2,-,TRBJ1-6,CASSQVGSGSPLHF,TGTGCCAGCAGCCAAGTAGGTAGTGGGTCACCCCTCCACTTT
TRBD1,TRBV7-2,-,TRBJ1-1,CASSSPGTGSMNTEAFF,TGTGCCAGCAGCTCCCCCGGGACAGGATCCATGAACACTGAAGCTTTCTTT
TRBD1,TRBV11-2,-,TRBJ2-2,CATSGGSGQSNTGELFF,TGTGCCACCTCAGGGGGTAGTGGACAGTCGAACACCGGGGAGCTGTTTTTT
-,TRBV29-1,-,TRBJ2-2,CSGRVMGTGELFF,TGCAGCGGACGGGTAATGGGCACCGGGGAGCTGTTTTTT
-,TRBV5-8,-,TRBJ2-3,CASSLLAGWGPDTQYF,TGTGCCAGCAGCTTGCTCGCCGGTTGGGGCCCAGATACGCAGTATTTT
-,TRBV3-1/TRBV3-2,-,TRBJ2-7,CASSQSQGNYEQYF,TGTGCCAGCAGCCAATCTCAGGGTAACTACGAGCAGTACTTC
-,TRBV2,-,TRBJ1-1,CASTTEGVGTEAFF,TGTGCCAGCACCACGGAGGGGGTGGGCACTGAAGCTTTCTTT
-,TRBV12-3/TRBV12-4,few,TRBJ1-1,CASSKEGHGAFF,TGTGCCAGCAGTAAAGAAGGGCATGGAGCTTTCTTT
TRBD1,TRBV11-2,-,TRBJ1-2,CASSPTGQLIVNYGYTF,TGTGCCAGCAGCCCTACGGGACAGCTTATTGTTAACTATGGCTACACCTTC
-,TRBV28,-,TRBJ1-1,CASSFWGNTEAFF,TGTGCCAGCAGTTTCTGGGGGAACACTGAAGCTTTCTTT
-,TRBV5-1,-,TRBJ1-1,CASSLAFEVTEAFF,TGCGCCAGCAGCTTGGCCTTCGAGGTCACTGAAGCTTTCTTT
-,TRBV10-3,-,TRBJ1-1,CAIRSDTEAFF,TGTGCCATCAGGAGCGACACTGAAGCTTTCTTT